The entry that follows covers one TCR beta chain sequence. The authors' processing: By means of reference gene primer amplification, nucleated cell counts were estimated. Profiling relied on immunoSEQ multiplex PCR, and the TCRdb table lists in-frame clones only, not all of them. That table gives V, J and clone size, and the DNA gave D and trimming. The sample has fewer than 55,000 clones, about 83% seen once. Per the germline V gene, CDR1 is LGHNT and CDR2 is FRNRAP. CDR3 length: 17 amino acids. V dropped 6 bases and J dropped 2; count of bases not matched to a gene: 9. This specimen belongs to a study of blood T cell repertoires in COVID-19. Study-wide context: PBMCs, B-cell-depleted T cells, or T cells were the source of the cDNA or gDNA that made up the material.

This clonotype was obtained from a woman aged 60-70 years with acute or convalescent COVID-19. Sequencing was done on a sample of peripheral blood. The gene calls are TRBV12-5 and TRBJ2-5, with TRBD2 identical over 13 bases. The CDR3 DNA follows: TGTGCTAGTGGACCAGGACTAGCGGGGGTGACGCAAGAGACCCAGTACTTC. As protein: CASGPGLAGVTQETQYF.